The 8 T cell receptor beta chains below all came from one sample that was sequenced in a study of cytomegalovirus exposure and HLA in healthy donors. The PCR used 60 Vbeta and 13 Jbeta primers. Generated by immunoSEQ multiplex PCR, the TCRdb table keeps only in-frame clones and is missing some. The profile shows some 86,000 clones, around 79% of them singletons. Sequencing was carried out using PBMCs. The receptors shown here come from a middle-aged woman in good health and CMV-seropositive.

The table lists this clone with a few counts. Its ends do not fully match the called genes, so a read error is possible. The V gene is TRBV7-7, the J gene TRBJ2-7, with D perhaps TRBD2 (6 bases). CDR1 and CDR2 (germline): SSHAT, FNYEAQ (reference sequence). This CDR3 contains 12 residues. The CDR3 DNA sequence: TGTGCTAGCAGCGCCCAGGGAGGCGAGCAGTACTTC. It codes for CASSAQGGEQYF.

This rearrangement joins TRBV7-8 to TRBJ2-3; the D gene is possibly TRBD2 (5 bases). Germline assignment: CDR1 SGHVS and CDR2 FQNEAQ. This CDR3 has 18 amino acids. Trimming pared 6 bases from V and 2 bases from J, leaving 24 bases between. In DNA, the CDR3 is TGTGCCAGCAGACCGGCCGGGAACAAACCTTTCTCCACAGATACGCAGTATTTT. This translates into CASRPAGNKPFSTDTQYF.

This clone was seen just once. J is TRBJ1-6 and V is TRBV10-3; 8 bases map to TRBD1. The germline gives CDR1 ENHRY, CDR2 SYGVKD. The CDR3 length is 15 residues. V was clipped by 6 bases and J by 6 bases; unmatched bases: 7. The DNA of the CDR3 is TGTGCCATCAGCCCGGACAGGGCTTTTAATTCACCCCTCCACTTT. Its protein is CAISPDRAFNSPLHF.

The rearrangement joins TRBV7-3 to TRBJ2-2; maybe TRBD1 (6 bases). Germline V lookup: CDR1 SGHTA, CDR2 FQGTGA. CDR3 length equals 16 residues. The V gene lost 4 bases and the J gene lost 1 base, with 13 bases spanning the gap. CDR3 nucleotides: TGTGCCAGCAGCTCCGAGACAGGCCTGAACACCGGGGAGCTGTTTTTT. Encoded protein: CASSSETGLNTGELFF.

The chain combines TRBV6-5 with TRBJ2-5, with TRBD1 as a possible D gene (5 bases). With the DNA end fitting TRBJ2-7 better, the J assignment may be wrong. There are 14 residues in the CDR3. The germline CDR1 and CDR2 sequences are MNHEY and SVGAGI. The CDR3 region is CASSRQTARYEQYF. The CDR3 region has the DNA TGTGCCAGCAGCAGACAGACAGCCAGGTACGAGCAGTACTTC.

The chain has TRBV15 and TRBJ1-1; D possibly corresponds to TRBD1 (5 bases). Trimming removed 0 bases at V and 6 bases at J, with 8 bases between. Germline V gene data show CDR1 as LNHNV and CDR2 as YYDKDF (reference sequence). The CDR3 loop spans 13 amino acids. The CDR3 sequence is CATSRERGSEAFF. The CDR3 DNA sequence: TGTGCCACCAGCAGAGAAAGGGGCTCTGAAGCTTTCTTT.

V usage is TRBV6-1 and J usage is TRBJ1-5; 9 positions agree with TRBD1. Germline V gives CDR1 MNHNS, CDR2 SASEGT. V dropped 7 bases and J dropped 5; count of bases not matched to a gene: 6. The length of the CDR3 is 14 residues. CDR3 protein: CASTEQGAYQPQHF. For the CDR3, the DNA is TGTGCCAGCACCGAACAGGGGGCCTATCAGCCCCAGCATTTT.

Only a few counts were recorded for this clone. The chain uses TRBV18 and TRBJ1-2; D may be TRBD1 (5 bases). The germline gives CDR1 KGHSH, CDR2 LQKENI. The CDR3 covers 12 residues. V lost 6 bases and J 1 base, leaving 6 bases between the germline ends. CDR3 amino acids: CASSDNNYGYTF. DNA for the CDR3: TGTGCCAGCTCGGACAATAACTATGGCTACACCTTC.